Each of the 18 T cell receptor beta chains below was sequenced from the same sample in a study of blood T cells in healthy people across ages (dated by TCRdb to the mid-2010s). Libraries were made using 5' RACE. The reads were generated on an Illumina HiSeq 2500. The second PCR ran for roughly 7 to 12 cycles and used a J-beta primer mix along with a sample-barcoded 5' primer. TCRdb's own reprocessing of the public reads used fastp at Q25 and MiXCR and kept productive beta chains. Each CDR3 protein appears once, grouped with its most common genes and DNA. The sample table holds fewer than 900,000 distinct CDR3 sequences, of which roughly 49% were seen once. The ten largest clones take up roughly a third of the sample. Sequencing used blood. The receptors shown here come from a woman aged 55-70 years in good health.

There are a few counts of this clonotype. V is TRBV7-9 and J is TRBJ2-7, with D perhaps assigned TRBD1 or TRBD2 (5 bases each). The CDR3 has 16 residues. Germline lookup yields CDR1 SEHNR and CDR2 FQNEAQ (reference sequence). The V end was cut by 3 bases, the J end by 4 bases, with 19 bases between. CDR3 DNA: TGTGCCAGCAGCTTTTCGAGGGCGAGGGGCGAATACGAGCAGTACTTC. Translated, it gives CASSFSRARGEYEQYF.

This clonotype was picked up many times. The chain couples TRBV19 to TRBJ2-4; 10 nucleotides agree with TRBD2. The CDR3 is 18 residues long. Trimming cost V 7 bases and J 1 base; bases outside gene matches: 13. CDR1 and CDR2 from the germline V gene are LNHDA and SQIVND (reference sequence). This CDR3 is CASTSGRAGRTAKNIQYF. CDR3 nucleotides: TGTGCCAGTACCAGCGGGAGGGCTGGGAGGACCGCCAAAAACATTCAGTACTTC.

This clonotype was observed a few times. CDR3 sequence (DNA): TGTGCCACCAGTGACCGGGGGGTTACAGATACGCAGTATTTT. Encoded protein: CATSDRGVTDTQYF. The V and J genes are TRBV24-1 and TRBJ2-3; 7 bases fit TRBD2. The CDR3 totals 14 residues. J was trimmed by 3 bases and V by 4 bases; bases with no gene match: 3. Germline values: CDR1 KGHDR, CDR2 SFDVKD.

The chain combines TRBV20-1 with TRBJ2-5; 11 nucleotides match TRBD2. This CDR3 comprises 16 residues. Unmatched junction bases numbered 8, after V lost 3 bases and J lost 2 bases. Germline CDR1 and CDR2: DFQATT and SNEGSKA (reference sequence). The CDR3 spells CSASGLAGGLQETQYF. The CDR3 DNA is TGCAGTGCTAGCGGGCTAGCGGGAGGATTGCAAGAGACCCAGTACTTC.

The chain is built from TRBV28 and TRBJ2-7, with D possibly being TRBD2 (5 bases). In germline, CDR1 is MDHEN, CDR2 SYDVKM. The CDR3 runs 15 residues. The V and J ends lost 3 bases and 0 bases respectively, with 12 bases between them. For the CDR3, the DNA is TGTGCCAGCAGTTTCCTCGGGGTGAGCTCCTACGAGCAGTACTTC. Its translation: CASSFLGVSSYEQYF.

V gene TRBV2 combines with J gene TRBJ1-5; D possibly corresponds to TRBD1 (6 bases). The germline CDR1 and CDR2 sequences are SNHLY and FYNNEI. V dropped 7 bases and J dropped 3 bases, with 13 bases sitting between them. The CDR3 is made up of 14 amino acids. DNA of the CDR3: TGTGCCAGCATGGAGGGGGGTAACAATCAGCCCCAGCATTTT. Its translation: CASMEGGNNQPQHF.

This clonotype was seen a few times. J is TRBJ1-2 and V is TRBV20-1; 8 bases are shared with TRBD1. Unmatched junction bases numbered 11, after V lost 6 bases and J lost 8 bases. This CDR3 spans 13 amino acids. Per germline, CDR1 DFQATT and CDR2 SNEGSKA (reference sequence). In DNA, the CDR3 is TGCAGTGCCTTAGGACAGGGAGGCGGAGGCTACACCTTC. Its protein is CSALGQGGGGYTF.

The chain recombines TRBV5-1 with TRBJ2-3; 9 bases fit TRBD2. V gave up 0 bases and J gave up 2 bases; unmatched junction bases: 7. The length of the CDR3 is 17 residues. Germline V gene sequence: CDR1 SGHRS, CDR2 YFSETQ. CDR3: CASSLGPSGTTTDTQYF. In DNA form, the CDR3 reads TGCGCCAGCAGCTTGGGTCCTAGCGGGACCACCACAGATACGCAGTATTTT.

This clonotype was recorded a few times. The chain couples TRBV7-9 to TRBJ1-4; weak D call: TRBD1 (5 bases). The CDR3 has 16 amino acids. The V end was cut by 3 bases, the J end by 5 bases, with 16 bases between. Germline CDR1 and CDR2: SEHNR and FQNEAQ (reference sequence). CDR3 in amino acids: CASSFFVVSGNEKLFF. The CDR3 DNA follows: TGTGCCAGCAGCTTCTTTGTGGTTTCAGGGAATGAAAAACTGTTTTTT.

The chain combines TRBV10-3 with TRBJ2-7; D might be TRBD2 (6 bases). V was cut by 7 bases and J by 6 bases, with 19 bases left in between. This CDR3 has 14 amino acids. Germline lookup yields CDR1 ENHRY and CDR2 SYGVKD. This CDR3 reads CAITQEGLVAEQYF. DNA for the CDR3: TGTGCCATCACTCAGGAGGGGTTAGTAGCCGAGCAGTACTTC.

The chain couples TRBV20-1 to TRBJ2-1, with D uncertain. The CDR3 totals 15 residues. CDR1 and CDR2 (germline): DFQATT, SNEGSKA (reference sequence). Trimming cost V 4 bases and J 0 bases, with 13 bases left between them. Here the CDR3 DNA reads TGCAGTGCTATTGAGACTGGATTCTCCTACAATGAGCAGTTCTTC. As protein: CSAIETGFSYNEQFF.

The chain uses TRBV7-9 and TRBJ2-3, with D uncertain. Germline loops: CDR1 SEHNR, CDR2 FQNEAQ (reference sequence). The CDR3 runs 13 residues. V shed 2 bases and J shed 4 bases, with 7 bases lying between them. The CDR3 region is CASSLYVADTQYF. In nucleotides, the CDR3 is TGTGCCAGCAGCTTATACGTGGCAGATACGCAGTATTTT.

The V gene is TRBV6-2 or TRBV6-3, the J gene TRBJ2-1, with unresolved D. V shed 6 bases and J shed 8 bases, with 11 bases lying between them. This CDR3 is built from 12 residues. CDR1 is MNHEY and CDR2 is SVGEGT in the germline V gene. The CDR3 is CASRDWRHEQFF. The CDR3 bases are TGTGCCAGCAGAGATTGGCGGCATGAGCAGTTCTTC.

This clonotype was detected a few times. The rearrangement links TRBV5-5 to TRBJ2-7, with 9 nucleotides matching TRBD2. V was clipped by 4 bases and J by 0 bases; unmatched bases: 5. From germline, CDR1 is SGHKS and CDR2 YYEKEE (reference sequence). The CDR3 sequence is 15 residues long. The CDR3 here is CASSRAGGLSYEQYF. The CDR3 nucleotides read TGTGCCAGCAGCCGAGCGGGAGGCCTCTCCTACGAGCAGTACTTC.

The V call is TRBV6-5, the J call TRBJ2-7, with D perhaps being TRBD1 or TRBD2 (6 bases each). Germline loops: CDR1 MNHEY, CDR2 SVGAGI. Trimming cost V 6 bases and J 2 bases, with 17 bases left between them. The CDR3 consists of 15 residues. The CDR3 nucleotides read TGTGCCAGCAGCGACGACAGGCGGGGCACCTACGAGCAGTACTTC. Translating it yields CASSDDRRGTYEQYF.

This clonotype was observed a handful of times. The chain's CDR3 is CAKSGRPGRETQYF. DNA for the CDR3: TGTGCCAAGAGCGGGAGGCCAGGGAGGGAGACCCAGTACTTC. This chain links TRBV2 with TRBJ2-5; 9 bases align to TRBD2. The CDR3 is 14 residues long. The germline V gene encodes CDR1 SNHLY and CDR2 FYNNEI. J was trimmed by 5 bases and V by 10 bases; bases with no gene match: 11.

The V and J genes are TRBV7-2 and TRBJ1-6, with 7 bases lining up with TRBD1. The germline gives CDR1 SGHTA, CDR2 FQGNSA. The junction had 11 bases not matched to a gene; V was cut back by 5 bases and J by 7 bases. The CDR3 contains 16 residues. The CDR3 sequence is CASSRPPGTVNSPLHF. The CDR3 coding sequence is TGTGCCAGCAGCCGACCTCCCGGGACAGTAAATTCACCCCTCCACTTT.

This chain joins TRBV20-1 and TRBJ1-4, with D perhaps matching TRBD1 (6 bases). V was shortened by 6 bases and J by 8 bases, with 22 bases between the two germline ends. This CDR3 comprises 15 residues. Germline-derived CDR1 and CDR2 are DFQATT and SNEGSKA (reference sequence). CDR3 in DNA: TGCAGTGCGAATCTGGCGGGCGGAGGGGGGGAAAAACTGTTTTTT. It codes for CSANLAGGGGEKLFF.